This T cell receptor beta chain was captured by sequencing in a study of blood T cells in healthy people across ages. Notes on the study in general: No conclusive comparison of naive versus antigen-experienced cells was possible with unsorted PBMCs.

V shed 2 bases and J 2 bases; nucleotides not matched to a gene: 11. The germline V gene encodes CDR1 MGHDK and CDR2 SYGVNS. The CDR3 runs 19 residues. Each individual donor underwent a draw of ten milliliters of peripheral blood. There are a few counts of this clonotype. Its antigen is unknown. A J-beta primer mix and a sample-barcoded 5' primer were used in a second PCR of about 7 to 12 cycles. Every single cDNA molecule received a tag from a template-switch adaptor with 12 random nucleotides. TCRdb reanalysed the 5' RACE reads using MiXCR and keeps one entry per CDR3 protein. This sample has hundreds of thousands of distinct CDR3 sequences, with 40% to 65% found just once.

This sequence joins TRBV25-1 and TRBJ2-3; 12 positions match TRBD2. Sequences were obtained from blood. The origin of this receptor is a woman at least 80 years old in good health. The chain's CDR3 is CASSEPSSGRARITDTQYF. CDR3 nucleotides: TGTGCCAGCAGTGAACCCTCTAGCGGGAGGGCCCGTATCACAGATACGCAGTATTTT.